The clone carrying this T cell receptor beta chain was seen a single time. The sample originates from a study of blood T cell repertoires in COVID-19. Using immunoSEQ multiplex PCR, the repertoire was profiled, and TCRdb retains in-frame clones only, with some absent. This sample has some 140,000 clones, with 65% to 80% found just once. Germline-derived CDR1 and CDR2 are MNHEY and SVGAGI. This CDR3 has 15 residues. V gave up 2 bases and J gave up 3 bases, with 13 bases separating them. This sequence was found in a man older than 75 with acute or convalescent COVID-19. This rearrangement joins TRBV6-5 to TRBJ2-5, with D possibly TRBD1 on 7 matching bases. The sample was peripheral blood. CDR3 nucleotides: TGTGCCAGCAGTTACGCGGGACAGCCGAAAGAGACCCAGTACTTC. This sequence encodes CASSYAGQPKETQYF.